A selection of T cell receptor beta chains follows, all from one sample in a study of blood T cell repertoires in COVID-19. Libraries were prepared by immunoSEQ multiplex PCR; TCRdb keeps only in-frame clonotypes and omits some of them. The table shows about 220,000 clones, with around 80% occurring only once. The source material was peripheral blood. These receptors were obtained from a man aged 45-65 years with active or convalescent COVID-19. CDR3s include the opening cysteine and the closing phenylalanine or tryptophan. The D gene is left open where the match is weak. Size values are once, few and many counts, or a class for expanded clones, and some rows have none.

j_call | clone_size | v_call | d_call | cdr3_nt | cdr3_aa
TRBJ2-5 | NA | TRBV19 | TRBD1 | TGTGCCAGTAGTATAGTAGGGGGCCGTAACCAAGAGACCCAGTACTTC | CASSIVGGRNQETQYF
TRBJ2-2 | NA | TRBV9 | NA | TGTGCCAGCAGCACGGGACTTCTGGGGGAGCTGTTTTTT | CASSTGLLGELFF
TRBJ2-1 | NA | TRBV5-1 | NA | TGCGCCAGCAGCTTGGCGGGCAGGGCTTCTAGGAATGAGCAGTTCTTC | CASSLAGRASRNEQFF
TRBJ2-2 | NA | TRBV18 | NA | TGTGCCAGCTCACCAGCGCTAGCTGTGAACACCGGGGAGCTGTTTTTT | CASSPALAVNTGELFF
TRBJ1-1 | NA | TRBV3-1/TRBV3-2 | NA | TGTGCCAGCAGCCAAGATCGGGCTGGGGGCCGGAACACTGAAGCTTTCTTT | CASSQDRAGGRNTEAFF
TRBJ2-3 | NA | TRBV12-5 | NA | TGTGCTAGTGGTTTGCCCTCAGGGGGGCCCACAGATACGCAGTATTTT | CASGLPSGGPTDTQYF
TRBJ1-5 | NA | TRBV4-1 | NA | TGCGCCAGCAGCCAAGTAGACTCCCCGTGGCCCCAGCATTTT | CASSQVDSPWPQHF
TRBJ2-7 | NA | TRBV15 | NA | TGTGCCACCAGCAGCCGGGACATGGGCCTCTACGAGCAGTACTTC | CATSSRDMGLYEQYF
TRBJ2-1 | few | TRBV18 | TRBD2 | TGTGCCAGCTCACCACAAACTAGCGGGGGGCCAACCTTCTTC | CASSPQTSGGPTFF
TRBJ2-7 | NA | TRBV7-9 | NA | TGTGCCAGCAGCTTCCTTTACGAGCAGTACTTC | CASSFLYEQYF
TRBJ1-5 | NA | TRBV7-9 | NA | TGTGCCAGCAGCTTAGAGGGGTTAAGCAATCAGCCCCAGCATTTT | CASSLEGLSNQPQHF
TRBJ1-1 | few | TRBV7-8 | TRBD1 | TGTGCCAGCAGCTCGAGAGGACAGGGGGCGCATCTTCCCCCTTTCTTT | CASSSRGQGAHLPPFF
TRBJ1-3 | NA | TRBV28 | NA | TGTGCCAGCAGTTTATGGGCGGGGGTAAAGGCTGGAAACACCATATATTTT | CASSLWAGVKAGNTIYF
TRBJ2-7 | once | TRBV6-5 | TRBD2 | TGTGCCAGCAATGGGGCGGGGGCCTACGAGCAGTACTTC | CASNGAGAYEQYF
TRBJ2-7 | once | TRBV5-1 | TRBD2 | TGCGCCAGCAGCTTGGGGGCGGGAGGGGATGAAGAGCAGTACTTC | CASSLGAGGDEEQYF